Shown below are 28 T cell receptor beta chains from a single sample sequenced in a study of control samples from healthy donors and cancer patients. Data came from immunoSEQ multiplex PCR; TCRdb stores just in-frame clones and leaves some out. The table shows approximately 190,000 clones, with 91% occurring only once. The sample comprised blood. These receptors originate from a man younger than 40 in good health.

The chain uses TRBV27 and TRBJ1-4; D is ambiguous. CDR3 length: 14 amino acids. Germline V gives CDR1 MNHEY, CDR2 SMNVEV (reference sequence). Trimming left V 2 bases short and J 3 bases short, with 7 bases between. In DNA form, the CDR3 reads TGTGCCAGCAGTTTAGCCGGGGCTAATGAAAAACTGTTTTTT. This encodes CASSLAGANEKLFF.

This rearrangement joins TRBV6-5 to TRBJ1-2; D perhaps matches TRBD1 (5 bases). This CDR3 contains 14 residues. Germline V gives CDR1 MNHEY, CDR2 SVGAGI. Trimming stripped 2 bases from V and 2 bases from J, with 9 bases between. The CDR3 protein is CASSYGGNNYGYTF. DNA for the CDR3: TGTGCCAGCAGTTACGGGGGGAACAACTATGGCTACACCTTC.

CDR3 region: CASSLDVGRGPSTYNEQFF. The CDR3 DNA reads TGTGCCAGCAGCTTAGACGTAGGACGGGGGCCTTCAACTTACAATGAGCAGTTCTTC. The rearrangement joins TRBV7-9 to TRBJ2-1, with D possibly being TRBD1 or TRBD2 (6 bases each). The germline gives CDR1 SEHNR, CDR2 FQNEAQ (reference sequence). Trimming removed 1 base at V and 4 bases at J, with 23 bases between. The CDR3 spans 19 residues.

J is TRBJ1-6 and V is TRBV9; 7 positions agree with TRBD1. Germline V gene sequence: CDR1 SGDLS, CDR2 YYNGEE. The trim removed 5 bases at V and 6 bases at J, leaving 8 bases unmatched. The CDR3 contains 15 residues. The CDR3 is CASRAGTAVNSPLHF. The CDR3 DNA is TGTGCCAGCAGAGCCGGGACAGCCGTTAATTCACCCCTCCACTTT.

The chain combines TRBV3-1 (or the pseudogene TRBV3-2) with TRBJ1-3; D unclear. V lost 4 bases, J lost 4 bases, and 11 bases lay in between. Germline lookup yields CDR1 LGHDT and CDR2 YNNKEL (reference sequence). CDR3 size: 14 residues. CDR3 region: CASSPPGTGNTIYF. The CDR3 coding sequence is TGTGCCAGCAGCCCTCCGGGCACGGGAAACACCATATATTTT.

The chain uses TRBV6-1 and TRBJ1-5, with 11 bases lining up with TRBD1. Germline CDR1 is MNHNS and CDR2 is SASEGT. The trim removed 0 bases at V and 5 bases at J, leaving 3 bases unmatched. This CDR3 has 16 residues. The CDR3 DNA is TGTGCCAGCAGTGAAGCGGGACAGGGGGTTGATCAGCCCCAGCATTTT. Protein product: CASSEAGQGVDQPQHF.

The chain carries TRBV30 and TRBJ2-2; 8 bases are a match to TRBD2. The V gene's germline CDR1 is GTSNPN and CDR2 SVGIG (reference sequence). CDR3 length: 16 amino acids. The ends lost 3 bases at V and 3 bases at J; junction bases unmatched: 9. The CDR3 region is CAWSVAGGDYTGELFF. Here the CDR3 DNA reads TGTGCCTGGAGCGTCGCCGGGGGGGACTACACCGGGGAGCTGTTTTTT.

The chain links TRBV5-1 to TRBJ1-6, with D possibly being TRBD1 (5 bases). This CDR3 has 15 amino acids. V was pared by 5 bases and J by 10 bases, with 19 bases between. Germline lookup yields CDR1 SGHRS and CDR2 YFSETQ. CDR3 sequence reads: CASRYSPQGRSPLHF. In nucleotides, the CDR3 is TGCGCCAGCAGGTATAGCCCCCAGGGACGATCACCCCTCCACTTT.

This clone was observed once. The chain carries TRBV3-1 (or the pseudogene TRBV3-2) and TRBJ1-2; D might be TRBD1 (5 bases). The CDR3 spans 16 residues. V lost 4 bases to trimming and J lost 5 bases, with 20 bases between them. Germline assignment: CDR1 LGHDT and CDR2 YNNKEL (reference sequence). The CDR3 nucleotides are TGTGCCAGCAGCCCCCCGGGTGAAGGGGCCCCATATGGCTACACCTTC. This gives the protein CASSPPGEGAPYGYTF.

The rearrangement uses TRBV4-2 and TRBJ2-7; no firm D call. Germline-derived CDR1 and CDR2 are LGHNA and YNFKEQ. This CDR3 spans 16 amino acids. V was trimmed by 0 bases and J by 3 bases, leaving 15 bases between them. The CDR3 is CASSQDGKGPRYEQYF. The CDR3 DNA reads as TGTGCCAGCAGCCAAGATGGAAAAGGCCCCCGCTACGAGCAGTACTTC.

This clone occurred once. CDR3 region: CASSPGETKGEQFF. CDR3 sequence (DNA): TGTGCCAGCAGCCCCGGGGAGACGAAGGGAGAGCAGTTCTTC. The chain employs TRBV11-2 and TRBJ2-1, with D tentatively TRBD2 (5 bases). The V gene's germline CDR1 is SGHAT and CDR2 FQNNGV. CDR3 length: 14 amino acids. V lost 5 bases and J 10 bases, leaving 18 bases between the germline ends.

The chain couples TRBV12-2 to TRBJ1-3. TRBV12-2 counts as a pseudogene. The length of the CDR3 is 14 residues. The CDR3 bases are TGTGCAAGTCGCTTAGTGGGGGATTCGAACACCATATATTTT. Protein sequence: CASRLVGDSNTIYF.

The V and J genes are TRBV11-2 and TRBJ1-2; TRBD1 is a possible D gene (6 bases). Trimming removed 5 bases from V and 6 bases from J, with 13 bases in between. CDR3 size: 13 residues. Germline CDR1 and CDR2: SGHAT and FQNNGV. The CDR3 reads CASSPGQRNGYTF. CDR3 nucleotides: TGTGCCAGCAGCCCAGGACAGAGGAATGGCTACACCTTC.

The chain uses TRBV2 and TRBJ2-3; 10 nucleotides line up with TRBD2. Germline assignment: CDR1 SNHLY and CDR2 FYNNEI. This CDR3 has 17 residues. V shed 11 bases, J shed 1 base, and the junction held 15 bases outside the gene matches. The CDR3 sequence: CAAPPHSSGGRTDTQYF. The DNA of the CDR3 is TGTGCCGCCCCTCCCCACTCTAGCGGGGGCCGCACAGATACGCAGTATTTT.

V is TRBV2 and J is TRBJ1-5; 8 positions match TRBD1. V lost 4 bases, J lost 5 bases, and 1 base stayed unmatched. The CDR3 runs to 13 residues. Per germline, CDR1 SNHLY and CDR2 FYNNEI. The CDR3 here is CASSGQGYQPQHF. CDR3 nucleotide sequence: TGTGCCAGCAGTGGACAGGGGTATCAGCCCCAGCATTTT.

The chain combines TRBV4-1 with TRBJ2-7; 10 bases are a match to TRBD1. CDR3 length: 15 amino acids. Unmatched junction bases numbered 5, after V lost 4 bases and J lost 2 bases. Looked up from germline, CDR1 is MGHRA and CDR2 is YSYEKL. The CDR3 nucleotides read TGCGCCAGCAGCCCGGGACAGGGGCCCACCTACGAGCAGTACTTC. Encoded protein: CASSPGQGPTYEQYF.

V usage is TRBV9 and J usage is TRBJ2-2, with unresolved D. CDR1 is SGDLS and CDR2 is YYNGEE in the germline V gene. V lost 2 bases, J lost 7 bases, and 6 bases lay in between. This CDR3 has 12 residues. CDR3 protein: CASSVVVGELFF. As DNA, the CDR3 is TGTGCCAGCAGCGTTGTGGTCGGGGAGCTGTTTTTT.

The CDR3 coding sequence is TGTGCCACGCAGGGGGTCTACAATGAGCAGTTCTTC. Translation gives CATQGVYNEQFF. The chain employs TRBV6-5 and TRBJ2-1, with TRBD1 matching over 7 bases. V was pared by 10 bases and J by 3 bases, with 3 bases of the junction left unmatched. The germline gives CDR1 MNHEY, CDR2 SVGAGI. CDR3 size: 12 residues.

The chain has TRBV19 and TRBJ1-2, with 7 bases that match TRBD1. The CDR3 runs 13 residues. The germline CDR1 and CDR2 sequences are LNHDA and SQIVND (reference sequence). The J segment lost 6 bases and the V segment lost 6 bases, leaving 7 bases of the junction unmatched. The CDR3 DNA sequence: TGTGCCAGTAGAGACCGAACAGGGGATGGCTACACCTTC. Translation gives CASRDRTGDGYTF.

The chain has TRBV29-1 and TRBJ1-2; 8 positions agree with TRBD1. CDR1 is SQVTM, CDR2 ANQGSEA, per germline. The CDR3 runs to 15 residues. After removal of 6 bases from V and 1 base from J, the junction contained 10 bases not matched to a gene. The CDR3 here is CSVTGTGGFNYGYTF. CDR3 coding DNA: TGCAGCGTCACCGGGACAGGCGGCTTTAACTATGGCTACACCTTC.

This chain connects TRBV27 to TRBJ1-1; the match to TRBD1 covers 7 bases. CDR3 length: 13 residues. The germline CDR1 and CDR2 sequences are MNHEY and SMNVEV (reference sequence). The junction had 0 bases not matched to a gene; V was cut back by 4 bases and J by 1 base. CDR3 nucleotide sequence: TGTGCCAGCAGTTGGGACAGGAACACTGAAGCTTTCTTT. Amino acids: CASSWDRNTEAFF.

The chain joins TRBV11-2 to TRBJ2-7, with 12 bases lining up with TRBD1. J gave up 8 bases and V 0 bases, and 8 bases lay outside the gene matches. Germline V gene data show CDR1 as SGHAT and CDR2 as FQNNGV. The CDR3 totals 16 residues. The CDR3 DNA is TGTGCCAGCAGCTTAGATCACGGGACAGGGGGCCGCCAGCAGTACTTC. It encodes CASSLDHGTGGRQQYF.

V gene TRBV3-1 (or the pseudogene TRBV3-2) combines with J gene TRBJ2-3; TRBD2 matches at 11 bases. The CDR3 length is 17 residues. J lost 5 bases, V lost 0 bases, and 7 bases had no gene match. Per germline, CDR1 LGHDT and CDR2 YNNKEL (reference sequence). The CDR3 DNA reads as TGTGCCAGCAGCCAAGATGTACTAGCGGGGGTGCAAGATACGCAGTATTTT. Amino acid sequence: CASSQDVLAGVQDTQYF.

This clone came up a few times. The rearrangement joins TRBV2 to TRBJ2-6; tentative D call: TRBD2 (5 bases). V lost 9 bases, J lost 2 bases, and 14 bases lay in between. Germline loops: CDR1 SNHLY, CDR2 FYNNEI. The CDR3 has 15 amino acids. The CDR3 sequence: CASLQRETGANVLTF. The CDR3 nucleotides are TGTGCCAGTCTTCAAAGGGAGACTGGGGCCAACGTCCTGACTTTC.

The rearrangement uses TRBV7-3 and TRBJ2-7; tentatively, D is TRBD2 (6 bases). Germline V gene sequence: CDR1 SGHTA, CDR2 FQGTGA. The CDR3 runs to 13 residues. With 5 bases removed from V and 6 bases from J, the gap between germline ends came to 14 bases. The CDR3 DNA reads TGTGCCAGCAGCGACGGGTCGCGGGGCGAGCAGTACTTC. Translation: CASSDGSRGEQYF.

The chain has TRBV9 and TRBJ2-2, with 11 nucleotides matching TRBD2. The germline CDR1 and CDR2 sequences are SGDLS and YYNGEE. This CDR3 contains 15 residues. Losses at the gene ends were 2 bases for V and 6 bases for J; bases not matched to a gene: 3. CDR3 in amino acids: CASSVKLAGAGELFF. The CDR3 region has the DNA TGTGCCAGCAGCGTCAAACTAGCGGGGGCCGGGGAGCTGTTTTTT.

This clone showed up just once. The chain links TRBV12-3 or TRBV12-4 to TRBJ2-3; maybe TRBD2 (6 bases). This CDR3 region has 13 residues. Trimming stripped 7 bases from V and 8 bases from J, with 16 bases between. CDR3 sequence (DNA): TGTGCCAGCAACCCGGACGGGGGTGGTACGCAGTATTTT. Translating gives CASNPDGGGTQYF.

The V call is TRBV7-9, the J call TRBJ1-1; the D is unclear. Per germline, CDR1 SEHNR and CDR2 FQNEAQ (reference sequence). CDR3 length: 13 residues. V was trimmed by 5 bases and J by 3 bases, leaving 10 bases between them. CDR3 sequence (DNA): TGTGCCAGCAGCAAGCAGGAGGACACTGAAGCTTTCTTT. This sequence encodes CASSKQEDTEAFF.